This T cell receptor (beta chain) was identified during a study of cytomegalovirus exposure and HLA in healthy donors. Study-wide points: The analysis excluded some indistinguishable V segments, including TRBV6-2 and TRBV6-3. A later analysis showed that HLA-associated TCR beta chains had undergone more clonal expansion than equally common others. Most TCR beta V segments were productive about 87% or about 30% of the time in an earlier analysis. Most observed TCR sequences were rare, whereas some public TCRs were detected in many donors.

This PCR relied on a set of 60 Vbeta primers and 13 Jbeta primers. This table comes from immunoSEQ multiplex PCR, and its TCRdb copy is limited to in-frame clones, with some not included. This sample's table reports over 200,000 clones. The V end lost 6 bases, the J end lost 4 bases, and 10 bases lay between the germline ends. The CDR3 totals 13 residues. From germline, CDR1 is MNHNS and CDR2 SASEGT. About this clone itself: No antigen is known for it.

What was sequenced was PBMCs. This receptor was obtained from a woman in her twenties or thirties in good health and CMV-seropositive. V and J are TRBV6-1 and TRBJ1-5; D unclear. CDR3 DNA sequence: TGTGCCAGCAGGCGGGTCCTGAATCAGCCCCAGCATTTT. It is translated as CASRRVLNQPQHF.